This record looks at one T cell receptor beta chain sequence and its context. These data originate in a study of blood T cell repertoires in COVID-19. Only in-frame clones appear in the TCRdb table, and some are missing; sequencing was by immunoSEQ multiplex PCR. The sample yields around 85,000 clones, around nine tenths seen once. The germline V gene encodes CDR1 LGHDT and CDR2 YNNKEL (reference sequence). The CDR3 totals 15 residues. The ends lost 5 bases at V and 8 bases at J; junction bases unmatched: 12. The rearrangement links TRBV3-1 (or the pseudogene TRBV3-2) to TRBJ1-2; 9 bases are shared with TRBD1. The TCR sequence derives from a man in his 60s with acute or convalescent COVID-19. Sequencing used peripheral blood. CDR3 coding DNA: TGTGCCAGCAGCTCCGGGACAGGGTTGGCTGAGGGCTACACCTTC. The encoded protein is CASSSGTGLAEGYTF.